This TCR beta chain stems from a study of blood T cell repertoires in COVID-19. Within 2 weeks of study entry, exposed participants had contacted a PCR-confirmed or clinician-diagnosed COVID-19 case. V lost 5 bases and J 3 bases, leaving 20 bases between the germline ends. This CDR3 comprises 16 residues. The germline gives CDR1 SGHRS, CDR2 YFSETQ. Authors' methods: Amplification of reference gene primers was used by the study to estimate nucleated cell counts. The data were produced by immunoSEQ multiplex PCR, yet TCRdb's version contains in-frame clones alone and is incomplete. D and trimming were read from the DNA, whereas the V and J calls and clone size are those reported in that table. Among 350,000 or so clones listed, roughly 90% were seen once. Only one count was recorded for this clone.

The source of this sequence is a woman in her twenties or thirties who had been exposed to COVID-19. Sequencing was carried out using PBMCs or T cells enriched from blood (not recorded which). V and J are TRBV5-1 and TRBJ1-1; TRBD1 might be the D (6 bases). Here the CDR3 DNA reads TGCGCCAGCAGTTACCTACGGGGGGGGCGCGACACTGAAGCTTTCTTT. It yields the protein CASSYLRGGRDTEAFF. Full variable domain (missing parts from reference TRBV5-1 and TRBJ1-1): KAGVTQTPRYLIKTRGQQVTLSCSPISGHRSVSWYQQTPGQGLQFLFEYFSETQRNKGNFPGRFSGRQFSNSRSEMNVSTLELGDSALYLCASSYLRGGRDTEAFFGQGTRLTVV.